This T cell receptor (beta chain) comes out of a study of molecular identifiers for immune sequencing clone quantification. Findings of the study overall: Among effectors, clones above 20 RNA copies held over 97% of molecules; among naive cells, under 1%.

The sample holds many counts of this clonotype. Its specificity is unknown. MiXCR, applied by TCRdb to the PCR reads, yields one record per CDR3 protein. The sample shows around 94,000 distinct CDR3 sequences, under 40% of them seen only once. The germline V gene has CDR1 SGHDN and CDR2 FVKESK. This CDR3 has 11 residues. Trimming pared 3 bases from V and 7 bases from J, leaving 7 bases between. Isolation of naive CD8 T cells was achieved by sorting on a CD8+CD4-CCR7+CD45RA+ phenotype. The sample was naive CD8+ T cells from blood, with Jurkat cell RNA spiked in. Documented subset: FACS-sorted CD8+CD4-CCR7+CD45RA+ naive T cells. The origin of this receptor is a human donor in good health. Some libraries in this study had Jurkat cell RNA spiked in. The chain combines TRBV14 with TRBJ2-7, with D possibly TRBD1 on 5 matching bases. The CDR3 spells CASSHGAEQYF. The CDR3 coding sequence is TGTGCCAGCAGCCATGGGGCGGAGCAGTACTTC.